Below, one T cell receptor beta chain is given with its context. This specimen comes from a study of T cells after somatic rescue of genetic block. CDR1 LNHDA and CDR2 SQIVND come from the germline V gene (reference sequence). This CDR3 contains 14 residues. V lost 8 bases and J lost 4, with 17 bases in between. Sequencing was performed with immunoSEQ multiplex PCR; in TCRdb, only in-frame clones are kept and a portion is missing. The sample has approximately 14,000 clones; 70% are singletons. Sequencing was done on a sample of peripheral blood mononuclear cells (PBMCs). This TCR derives from a man aged 18 to 30. The chain uses TRBV19 and TRBJ1-2, with D possibly being TRBD1 (5 bases). This CDR3 is CASEGAGTVYGYTF. Written as DNA, the CDR3 is TGTGCCAGTGAGGGTGCCGGGACGGTCTATGGCTACACCTTC.